This T cell receptor (beta chain) was identified during a study of T cells in Graves' hyperthyroidism and ophthalmopathy. Amplification targeted TCR beta CDR3 regions from RNA transcripts. First-round RT-PCR with HTBI primers amplified the TCR CDR3 region. Each CDR3 protein gets one entry after TCRdb re-called the multiplex PCR reads with MiXCR. The table lists roughly 700,000 distinct CDR3 sequences, roughly a third of them singletons. The ends were cut back, 4 bases at V and 4 bases at J, with 11 bases in the middle. This CDR3 comprises 14 residues. Germline loops: CDR1 LGHNA, CDR2 YSLEER. The sample comprised blood. The receptor was derived from a woman in her thirties or forties with Graves' hyperthyroidism. The chain is built from TRBV4-3 and TRBJ1-5; D ambiguous. CDR3 nucleotides: TGCGCCAGCAGCCCGATAGCCGAGAATCAGCCCCAGCATTTT. Translating it yields CASSPIAENQPQHF.